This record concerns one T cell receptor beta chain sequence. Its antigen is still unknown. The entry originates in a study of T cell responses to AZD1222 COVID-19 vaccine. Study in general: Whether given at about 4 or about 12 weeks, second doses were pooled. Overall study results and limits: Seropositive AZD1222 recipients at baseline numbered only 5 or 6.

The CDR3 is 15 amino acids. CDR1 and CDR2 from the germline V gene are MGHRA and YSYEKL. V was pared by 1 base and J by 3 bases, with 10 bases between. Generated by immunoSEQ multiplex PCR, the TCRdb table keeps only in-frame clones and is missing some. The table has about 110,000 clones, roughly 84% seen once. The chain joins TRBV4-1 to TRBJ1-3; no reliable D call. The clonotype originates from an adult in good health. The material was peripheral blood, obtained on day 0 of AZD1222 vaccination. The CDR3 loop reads CASSQGTTIGNTIYF. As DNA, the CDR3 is TGCGCCAGCAGCCAAGGGACCACCATTGGAAACACCATATATTTT.